The T cell receptor (beta chain) described here comes from a study of T cell responses to AZD1222 COVID-19 vaccine. Overall study results and limits: Two doses of AZD1222 preceded a rise in Spike-specific TCR breadth and depth. Mostly white British, mostly female donors; authors suggested clonal diversity may be underestimated. A reported finding is that nearly half of spike-specific TCRs target unmutated variant regions.

The CDR3 has 11 amino acids. The V end lost 8 bases, the J end lost 9 bases, and 11 bases lay between the germline ends. Germline CDR1 is MNHEY and CDR2 is SMNVEV (reference sequence). The table came from immunoSEQ multiplex PCR; TCRdb's copy has only in-frame clones and leaves some out. The repertoire holds around 150,000 clones, with about 93% as singletons. Of note for this clone: Its antigen is unidentified.

This material consisted of peripheral blood, taken 28 days after the second AZD1222 dose. The TCR comes from an adult who received the AZD1222 COVID-19 vaccine. V is TRBV27 and J is TRBJ2-1; unclear D gene. The CDR3 nucleotides are TGTGCCAGCCCATTGGGGTGTGAGCAGTTCTTC. Translated: CASPLGCEQFF.